This T cell receptor (beta chain) was sequenced in a study of OX40 agonist ivuxolimab in advanced cancers. About the study: Patients were treated with intravenous ivuxolimab, dosed at 0.01 to 10 mg/kg and infused every 2 weeks. Study-wide results and limits: Normalized T-cell clonal expansion was also low in some nonresponders.

Repertoires were generated with immunoSEQ multiplex PCR, while TCRdb's copy carries only in-frame clones and drops some. The table lists about 53,000 clones, over 75% of them singletons. This clone appeared once. The antigen is unknown. J gave up 5 bases and V 11 bases, and 4 bases lay outside the gene matches. The CDR3 totals 13 residues. Germline V CDR1 and CDR2: MNHNY, SVGAGI (reference sequence). This sequence originates from an adult with an advanced solid tumor such as melanoma, head and neck, liver or kidney cancer. The chain uses TRBV6-6 and TRBJ2-5, with 14 bases identical to TRBD2. The sequences come from CD4+ or CD8+ T cells sorted from blood, collected in a trial of the OX40 agonist ivuxolimab. The CDR3 sequence is CASRLAGGETQYF. In DNA, the CDR3 is TGTGCCTCGCGACTAGCGGGAGGGGAGACCCAGTACTTC.